The 24 T cell receptor beta chains given below trace back to one sample, sequenced in a study of cytomegalovirus exposure and HLA in healthy donors. Here immunoSEQ multiplex PCR was the method, and the copy in TCRdb shows in-frame clones only, minus some. The sample lists about 56,000 clones; around nine tenths were seen once. Specimen: PBMCs. The receptors were sampled from a man aged 18 to 35 in good health and CMV-seronegative.

The chain joins TRBV2 to TRBJ1-6; TRBD1 might be the D (5 bases). Germline lookup yields CDR1 SNHLY and CDR2 FYNNEI. The CDR3 is 14 amino acids. Trimming left V 7 bases short and J 7 bases short, with 14 bases between. Written as DNA, the CDR3 is TGTGCCAGCAACCCGGGACTCCTGAATTCACCCCTCCACTTT. It encodes CASNPGLLNSPLHF.

The J gene is TRBJ2-7, the V gene TRBV4-3; 10 bases match TRBD1. The CDR3 spans 14 residues. V lost 4 bases and J lost 2; bases outside the gene matches: 2. Per germline, CDR1 LGHNA and CDR2 YSLEER. CDR3 amino acids: CASSLGQGPYEQYF. The CDR3 DNA follows: TGCGCCAGCAGCCTGGGACAGGGGCCCTACGAGCAGTACTTC.

The chain is built from TRBV7-2 and TRBJ1-1, with 11 bases aligning to TRBD1. The germline V gene encodes CDR1 SGHTA and CDR2 FQGNSA. CDR3 size: 16 residues. J gave up 4 bases and V 5 bases, and 9 bases lay outside the gene matches. The CDR3 DNA follows: TGTGCCAGCAGCCCCATTTCCGGGACAGGGGGCACTGAAGCTTTCTTT. Its protein product is CASSPISGTGGTEAFF.

This clone has a single count. The chain has TRBV4-3 and TRBJ2-1, with D hard to call. The CDR3 sequence is 16 residues long. The V end lost 3 bases, the J end lost 0 bases, and 12 bases lay between the germline ends. Germline V gives CDR1 LGHNA, CDR2 YSLEER. For the CDR3, the DNA is TGCGCCAGCAGCCATGACTTGTCGAGCTCCTACAATGAGCAGTTCTTC. It specifies CASSHDLSSSYNEQFF.

This clone was detected once. This chain uses TRBV6-5 with TRBJ1-4, with TRBD1 matching over 7 bases. The CDR3 spans 16 residues. J was trimmed by 7 bases and V by 0 bases; bases with no gene match: 8. Germline V gene sequence: CDR1 MNHEY, CDR2 SVGAGI. CDR3 amino acids: CASSYSRDSFFEKLFF. The CDR3 DNA follows: TGTGCCAGCAGTTACTCTCGGGACAGTTTTTTTGAAAAACTGTTTTTT.

The chain joins TRBV29-1 to TRBJ2-3, with TRBD2 matching 13 bases. V shed 7 bases, J shed 6 bases, and the junction held 10 bases outside the gene matches. The CDR3 runs to 15 residues. CDR1 is SQVTM and CDR2 is ANQGSEA in the germline V gene. For the CDR3, the DNA is TGCAGCGCTACGGGGACTAGCGGGATGCGGGATACGCAGTATTTT. Translated: CSATGTSGMRDTQYF.

The chain employs TRBV29-1 and TRBJ2-1; 8 positions match TRBD2. The CDR3 sequence is 15 residues long. After removal of 6 bases from V and 0 bases from J, the junction contained 7 bases not matched to a gene. Per the germline V gene, CDR1 is SQVTM and CDR2 is ANQGSEA. CDR3 region: CSVGGDPSSYNEQFF. The CDR3 DNA sequence: TGCAGCGTCGGGGGGGACCCGAGCTCCTACAATGAGCAGTTCTTC.

The chain carries TRBV5-4 and TRBJ2-7; D is unresolved. The germline gives CDR1 SGHNT, CDR2 YYREEE (reference sequence). Deletions cut 2 bases from V and 0 bases from J, with 6 bases between. This CDR3 contains 13 residues. This CDR3 is CASSFHTSYEQYF. In DNA, the CDR3 is TGTGCCAGCAGCTTTCACACCTCCTACGAGCAGTACTTC.

The chain employs TRBV28 and TRBJ2-7; unclear D gene. CDR3 length equals 17 residues. From germline, CDR1 is MDHEN and CDR2 SYDVKM. V gave up 7 bases and J gave up 3 bases, with 25 bases separating them. DNA for the CDR3: TGTGCCAGCAACCGAGTTCTTTTTCCTTCGCCGATCTACGAGCAGTACTTC. Residues: CASNRVLFPSPIYEQYF.

V usage is TRBV19 and J usage is TRBJ2-2; 12 nucleotides line up with TRBD2. The CDR3 has 16 amino acids. J lost 3 bases, V lost 4 bases, and 3 bases had no gene match. Germline CDR1 reads LNHDA; CDR2 reads SQIVND (reference sequence). CDR3 residues: CASSTGTSGYTGELFF. CDR3 nucleotide sequence: TGTGCCAGTAGTACGGGGACTAGCGGGTACACCGGGGAGCTGTTTTTT.

The genes are TRBV29-1 and TRBJ2-6; no clear D. V dropped 4 bases and J dropped 0 bases, with 13 bases sitting between them. Germline-derived CDR1 and CDR2 are SQVTM and ANQGSEA. CDR3 length: 16 amino acids. CDR3 nucleotides: TGCAGCGTTGTAGTAGTCACCGTCTCTGGGGCCAACGTCCTGACTTTC. Translation: CSVVVVTVSGANVLTF.

The genes are TRBV9 and TRBJ2-3, with 9 bases fitting TRBD1. In germline, CDR1 is SGDLS, CDR2 YYNGEE. Trimming removed 4 bases from V and 0 bases from J; junction bases left unmatched: 12. The length of the CDR3 is 18 residues. CDR3 sequence (DNA): TGTGCCAGCAGCTTTGATACTCCCGGGACAGGGAGCACAGATACGCAGTATTTT. Protein sequence: CASSFDTPGTGSTDTQYF.

Worth noting for this clone: A read error may account for a junction end that differs from germline. The chain recombines TRBV20-1 with TRBJ1-2, with TRBD1 as a possible D gene (5 bases). This CDR3 has 11 residues. Germline CDR1 is DFQATT and CDR2 is SNEGSKA (reference sequence). Here the CDR3 reads CSASPTGKSIF. The DNA of the CDR3 is TGCAGTGCTAGCCCCACAGGCAAAAGTATCTTC.

The table lists this clone with a count of one. This sequence joins TRBV29-1 and TRBJ2-1, with 12 bases identical to TRBD2. This CDR3 contains 14 residues. Germline V CDR1 and CDR2: SQVTM, ANQGSEA. V lost 4 bases, J lost 6 bases, and 4 bases stayed unmatched. The CDR3, as DNA: TGCAGCGTTGGTACTAGCGGGAGGATCAATGAGCAGTTCTTC. This sequence encodes CSVGTSGRINEQFF.

The chain links TRBV5-4 to TRBJ2-3; tentatively, D is TRBD1 (7 bases). Germline CDR1 SGHNT, CDR2 YYREEE (reference sequence). The CDR3 extends over 15 amino acids. Deletions cut 0 bases from V and 3 bases from J, with 11 bases between. CDR3 loop: CASSLGRDRTDTQYF. Written as DNA, the CDR3 is TGTGCCAGCAGCTTGGGGAGGGACAGAACAGATACGCAGTATTTT.

This clone was detected once. The rearrangement uses TRBV28 and TRBJ1-3, with D perhaps matching TRBD1 (5 bases). The V gene's germline CDR1 is MDHEN and CDR2 SYDVKM. CDR3 length equals 16 residues. Between the trimmed V and J ends, which lost 6 bases and 2 bases, there was a span of 17 bases. For the CDR3, the DNA is TGTGCCAGCAGGTCCCCTGGGGGGGAAACTGGAAACACCATATATTTT. Translated, it gives CASRSPGGETGNTIYF.

V gene TRBV6-5 combines with J gene TRBJ2-5; the D gene is possibly TRBD1 (6 bases). The CDR3 length is 12 residues. CDR1 and CDR2 from the germline V gene are MNHEY and SVGAGI. The V and J ends lost 5 bases and 14 bases respectively, with 18 bases between them. The CDR3 protein is CASSRAGTRIYF. The DNA of the CDR3 is TGTGCCAGCAGTCGAGCCGGGACACGGATATACTTC.

This clone was picked up one time. The chain carries TRBV28 and TRBJ2-1; the D is unclear. Germline assignment: CDR1 MDHEN and CDR2 SYDVKM. V gave up 3 bases and J gave up 9 bases, with 9 bases separating them. This CDR3 comprises 12 residues. CDR3 residues: CASSFFVAEQFF. CDR3 DNA: TGTGCCAGCAGTTTTTTTGTGGCTGAGCAGTTCTTC.

The genes are TRBV20-1 and TRBJ2-5; D is ambiguous. Germline V lookup: CDR1 DFQATT, CDR2 SNEGSKA (reference sequence). This CDR3 is 11 amino acids long. V shed 6 bases and J shed 5 bases, with 10 bases lying between them. The CDR3, as DNA: TGCAGTGCCCCCGTTCCGGAGACCCAGTACTTC. This gives the protein CSAPVPETQYF.

A note on this clone: The junction departs from the called germline gene at one end, perhaps through a read error. The chain recombines TRBV19 with TRBJ1-1; tentative D call: TRBD1 (6 bases). Germline CDR1 LNHDA, CDR2 SQIVND (reference sequence). CDR3 length: 14 residues. CDR3 region: CASSRGDKNTEAFF. The CDR3 DNA reads TGTGCCAGTAGTAGAGGGGACAAAAACACTGAGGCTTTCTTT.

The chain is built from TRBV28 and TRBJ1-2; 10 positions agree with TRBD1. Germline loops: CDR1 MDHEN, CDR2 SYDVKM. The CDR3 spans 13 residues. The trim removed 5 bases at V and 7 bases at J, leaving 4 bases unmatched. The CDR3 region is CASSLGQGFGYTF. The CDR3 DNA reads as TGTGCCAGCAGTCTGGGACAGGGGTTTGGCTACACCTTC.

The rearrangement links TRBV19 to TRBJ1-1; D is uncertain. Germline loops: CDR1 LNHDA, CDR2 SQIVND (reference sequence). CDR3 length equals 15 residues. Trimming left V 3 bases short and J 0 bases short, with 11 bases between. CDR3 DNA sequence: TGTGCCAGTAGTATGTCGCGAGGAATGAACACTGAAGCTTTCTTT. Translated, it gives CASSMSRGMNTEAFF.

V and J are TRBV28 and TRBJ2-7; 7 nucleotides match TRBD1. The CDR3 is 15 residues long. The trim removed 6 bases at V and 5 bases at J, leaving 13 bases unmatched. The germline CDR1 and CDR2 sequences are MDHEN and SYDVKM. The chain's CDR3 is CASSKPRDSANEQYF. The CDR3 DNA reads TGTGCCAGCAGCAAACCCCGGGACAGCGCTAACGAGCAGTACTTC.

This clone was seen just once. The chain has TRBV19 and TRBJ2-2, with 8 positions matching TRBD1. CDR3 length: 16 amino acids. V lost 5 bases to trimming and J lost 0 bases; unmatched junction nucleotides: 5. CDR1 is LNHDA and CDR2 is SQIVND in the germline V gene (reference sequence). The CDR3 sequence is CASSLRTGPNTGELFF. The CDR3 nucleotides read TGTGCCAGTAGTCTCCGGACAGGGCCGAACACCGGGGAGCTGTTTTTT.